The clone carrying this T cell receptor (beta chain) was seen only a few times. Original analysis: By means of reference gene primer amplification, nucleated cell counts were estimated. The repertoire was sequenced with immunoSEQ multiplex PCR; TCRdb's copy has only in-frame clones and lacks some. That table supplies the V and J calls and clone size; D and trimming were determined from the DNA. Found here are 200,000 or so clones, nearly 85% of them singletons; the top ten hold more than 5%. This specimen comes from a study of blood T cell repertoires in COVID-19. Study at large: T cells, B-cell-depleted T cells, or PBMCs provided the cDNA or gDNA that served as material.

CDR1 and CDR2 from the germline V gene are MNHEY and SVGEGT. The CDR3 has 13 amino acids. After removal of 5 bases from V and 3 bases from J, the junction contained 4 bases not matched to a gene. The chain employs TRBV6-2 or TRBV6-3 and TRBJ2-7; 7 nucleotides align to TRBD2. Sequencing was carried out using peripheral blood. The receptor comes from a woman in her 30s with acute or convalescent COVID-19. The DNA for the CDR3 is TGTGCCAGCAGTCCGACTAGCTTCTACGAGCAGTACTTC. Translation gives CASSPTSFYEQYF.